This T cell receptor (beta chain) is drawn from a study of T cells in Graves' hyperthyroidism and ophthalmopathy. On the study more broadly: Peripheral blood was drawn at first diagnosis, prior to all treatment.

This clonotype turned up a few times. Its antigen is unidentified. Based on clinical symptoms, serum thyroxine and TRAb, thyroid ultrasound and orbital computed tomography, diagnoses were reached. The CDR3 spans 11 residues. V dropped 4 bases and J dropped 11 bases, with 11 bases sitting between them. Germline CDR1 DFQATT, CDR2 SNEGSKA (reference sequence). Broader study findings: Ophthalmopathy and stable hyperthyroidism were separated by a 13 V-J model.

TCR beta CDR3 sequences were amplified from RNA transcripts. The primer set for the first-round RT-PCR of the TCR CDR3 was HTBI. Each CDR3 protein is one row after TCRdb ran MiXCR on the multiplex PCR reads. The sample lists about 350,000 distinct CDR3 sequences; 14% were seen once. The chain employs TRBV20-1 and TRBJ1-4, with unresolved D. This clonotype was obtained from a woman in her 30s with Graves' hyperthyroidism. The material sequenced was blood. CDR3 DNA sequence: TGCAGTGCTACCATTTCTGGGAAACTGTTTTTT. Protein: CSATISGKLFF.